Sequencing of this TCR beta chain was carried out in a study of control samples from healthy donors and cancer patients. Measured with immunoSEQ multiplex PCR; TCRdb has only the in-frame clones, and not every one. This repertoire shows 85,000 to 90,000 clones, about 89% found once; its top ten account for roughly 21%. V shed 3 bases and J shed 0 bases, with 11 bases lying between them. Germline V CDR1 and CDR2: GTSNPN, SVGIG (reference sequence). This CDR3 spans 14 amino acids. This clonotype was sampled from a man aged 25 to 45 in good health. The sequencing sample was made of blood. The chain links TRBV30 to TRBJ2-5; possible D gene TRBD2, 5 bases. The CDR3 protein is CAWRIDYNQETQYF. CDR3 bases: TGTGCCTGGAGGATTGACTATAACCAAGAGACCCAGTACTTC.